What follows are 6 T cell receptor beta chains derived from one specimen sequenced in a study of cytomegalovirus exposure and HLA in healthy donors. The PCR employed 60 Vbeta primers together with 13 Jbeta primers. Clones were read by immunoSEQ multiplex PCR, and TCRdb kept only the in-frame ones, dropping some. The sample holds 150,000 to 200,000 clones, 70% to 80% seen once. The sample was PBMCs. The receptors come from a woman aged 45-65 years in good health and CMV-seronegative.

The V call is TRBV7-2, the J call TRBJ2-1; D may be TRBD1 (6 bases). Per germline, CDR1 SGHTA and CDR2 FQGNSA. This CDR3 region has 16 residues. V was cut by 6 bases and J by 0 bases, with 15 bases left in between. CDR3 in amino acids: CASSSTGRSSYNEQFF. The CDR3 DNA follows: TGTGCCAGCAGTTCCACAGGGAGAAGCTCCTACAATGAGCAGTTCTTC.

The gene calls are TRBV11-2 and TRBJ1-1; D is undetermined. The CDR3 runs 15 residues. Germline V gene data show CDR1 as SGHAT and CDR2 as FQNNGV. Trimming removed 1 base at V and 0 bases at J, with 9 bases between. In DNA form, the CDR3 reads TGTGCCAGCAGCTTAGTCTGGCTCATGAACACTGAAGCTTTCTTT. Translation: CASSLVWLMNTEAFF.

This sequence joins TRBV27 and TRBJ1-6, with D possibly being TRBD1 (5 bases). V shed 2 bases and J shed 7 bases, with 6 bases lying between them. CDR1 MNHEY and CDR2 SMNVEV come from the germline V gene (reference sequence). CDR3 size: 13 residues. CDR3 in DNA: TGTGCCAGCAGTTTAGACAGCAATTCACCCCTCCACTTT. This codes for CASSLDSNSPLHF.

The rearrangement joins TRBV5-4 to TRBJ1-6; D is ambiguous. This CDR3 spans 14 amino acids. Germline CDR1 SGHNT, CDR2 YYREEE (reference sequence). V lost 0 bases and J lost 7, with 8 bases in between. The CDR3 bases are TGTGCCAGCAGCTTGGGGTTGCGGAATTCACCCCTCCACTTT. Amino acid sequence: CASSLGLRNSPLHF.

The chain employs TRBV15 and TRBJ2-1, with TRBD2 matching over 9 bases. Germline loops: CDR1 LNHNV, CDR2 YYDKDF (reference sequence). CDR3 length: 17 residues. Losses at the gene ends were 2 bases for V and 7 bases for J; bases not matched to a gene: 12. The CDR3, as DNA: TGTGCCACCAGCAGAACAAGGTTGAGCGGGGGGAGTAATGAGCAGTTCTTC. Residues: CATSRTRLSGGSNEQFF.

The chain employs TRBV7-2 and TRBJ1-5, with 7 bases fitting TRBD1. The germline V gene has CDR1 SGHTA and CDR2 FQGNSA. The CDR3 extends over 14 amino acids. Unmatched junction bases numbered 5, after V lost 5 bases and J lost 4 bases. The CDR3 coding sequence is TGTGCCAGCAGCACCCGACAGGGTAATCAGCCCCAGCATTTT. Residues: CASSTRQGNQPQHF.